These 9 T cell receptor beta chains were all obtained from the same sample, sequenced in a study of blood T cell repertoires in COVID-19. Clones were read by immunoSEQ multiplex PCR, and TCRdb kept only the in-frame ones, dropping some. The sample includes roughly 140,000 clones, 65% to 85% of them seen just once. Sequencing was done on a sample of peripheral blood. Receptors were obtained from a human donor in a cohort sampled during active COVID-19.

The chain couples TRBV4-2 to TRBJ2-1; no reliable D call. The CDR3 has 16 residues. Germline V gene data show CDR1 as LGHNA and CDR2 as YNFKEQ. Trimming shortened V by 0 bases and J by 0 bases, and 9 bases separated the two germline ends. CDR3 DNA: TGTGCCAGCAGCCAAGATCTGGCTAGCTCCTACAATGAGCAGTTCTTC. Translated, it gives CASSQDLASSYNEQFF.

The J gene is TRBJ1-1, the V gene TRBV5-1; possibly TRBD1 for D (6 bases). This CDR3 comprises 17 residues. CDR1 and CDR2 from the germline V gene are SGHRS and YFSETQ. V was pared by 1 base and J by 0 bases, with 16 bases between. The CDR3 region has the DNA TGCGCCAGCAGCTTGCGACAGGCCCTTGGATTGAACACTGAAGCTTTCTTT. Its translation: CASSLRQALGLNTEAFF.

In this sample, this clone turned up once. The rearrangement joins TRBV18 to TRBJ1-5; weak D call: TRBD1 (6 bases). The CDR3 extends over 13 amino acids. The V end was cut by 5 bases, the J end by 3 bases, with 8 bases between. Per the germline V gene, CDR1 is KGHSH and CDR2 is LQKENI. The CDR3 sequence is CASSTGNNQPQHF. Written as DNA, the CDR3 is TGTGCCAGCTCAACAGGGAACAATCAGCCCCAGCATTTT.

The chain carries TRBV6-1 and TRBJ2-7; D is perhaps TRBD1 (5 bases). The CDR3 is 13 amino acids. Germline V lookup: CDR1 MNHNS, CDR2 SASEGT. V shed 8 bases and J shed 0 bases, with 11 bases lying between them. This chain's CDR3 is CASATGRSYEQYF. The CDR3 DNA reads TGTGCCAGCGCTACAGGCCGCTCCTACGAGCAGTACTTC.

The V call is TRBV19, the J call TRBJ1-5; TRBD1 agrees at 9 bases. V dropped 6 bases and J dropped 6; count of bases not matched to a gene: 9. CDR3 length equals 15 residues. Germline CDR1 is LNHDA and CDR2 is SQIVND (reference sequence). The CDR3 region is CASSTGTGNGQPQHF. In DNA, the CDR3 is TGTGCCAGTAGCACCGGGACAGGGAACGGTCAGCCCCAGCATTTT.

The V call is TRBV18, the J call TRBJ1-1, with 8 bases lining up with TRBD1. The CDR3 covers 15 residues. Germline V gives CDR1 KGHSH, CDR2 LQKENI. Trimming removed 6 bases from V and 1 base from J; junction bases left unmatched: 7. The CDR3 nucleotides read TGTGCCAGCTCTCCCAGAGGGACAGGGAACACTGAAGCTTTCTTT. Translated, it gives CASSPRGTGNTEAFF.

The rearrangement links TRBV5-1 to TRBJ2-5; possibly TRBD2 for D (6 bases). This CDR3 comprises 13 residues. CDR1 and CDR2 (germline): SGHRS, YFSETQ. Trimming removed 2 bases from V and 5 bases from J, with 10 bases in between. The CDR3 nucleotides read TGCGCCAGCAGCTTAGGAGGGAGGGAGACCCAGTACTTC. It encodes CASSLGGRETQYF.

This chain connects TRBV19 to TRBJ1-2; 8 bases fit TRBD1. With 6 bases clipped from V and 8 bases from J, the junction kept 11 bases outside the gene matches. Per the germline V gene, CDR1 is LNHDA and CDR2 is SQIVND (reference sequence). CDR3 length equals 14 residues. DNA for the CDR3: TGTGCCAGTAGCCTTACACAGGGGGAATACGGCTACACCTTC. Amino acids: CASSLTQGEYGYTF.

This chain uses TRBV15 with TRBJ1-5; a weak D match, TRBD1 (6 bases). CDR1 is LNHNV, CDR2 YYDKDF, per germline (reference sequence). Trimming took off 4 bases at V and 9 bases at J, with 13 bases between the two ends. CDR3 length: 13 residues. DNA for the CDR3: TGTGCCACCAGCATAGACAGGCCCAGGCCCCAGCATTTT. Translated: CATSIDRPRPQHF.